A single sample gave rise to the 17 T cell receptor beta chains below, sequenced in a study of beta chain features in type 1 diabetes. Every isolated RNA sample was fully reverse transcribed, so sequencing captured expressed TCRB transcripts. TCRdb's table, derived via immunoSEQ multiplex PCR, lists solely in-frame clones and lacks some. The sample includes hundreds of thousands of clones, roughly 12% of them seen just once. The sample was naive CD4+ T cells from blood. The source is a man between 18 and 29 years old in good health.

This clone has a handful of counts. V usage is TRBV15 and J usage is TRBJ1-1, with D possibly matching TRBD1 (6 bases). Deletions cut 1 base from V and 5 bases from J, with 11 bases between. The V gene's germline CDR1 is LNHNV and CDR2 YYDKDF (reference sequence). This CDR3 has 14 residues. Written as DNA, the CDR3 is TGTGCCACCAGCAGAGTTCAGGGGCGAACTGAAGCTTTCTTT. This codes for CATSRVQGRTEAFF.

Only a few counts were recorded for this clone. V gene TRBV5-1 combines with J gene TRBJ1-1, with a weak D call TRBD1 (6 bases). Deletions cut 4 bases from V and 0 bases from J, with 10 bases between. The germline CDR1 and CDR2 sequences are SGHRS and YFSETQ. The CDR3 length is 14 residues. The CDR3 DNA sequence: TGCGCCAGCAGCCTCACAGGGATGAACACTGAAGCTTTCTTT. Translating it yields CASSLTGMNTEAFF.

This clone came up a few times. The chain has TRBV30 and TRBJ1-2, with a possible D match to TRBD1 (6 bases). The length of the CDR3 is 14 residues. CDR1 is GTSNPN and CDR2 is SVGIG in the germline V gene (reference sequence). Trimming cost V 3 bases and J 4 bases, with 15 bases left between them. Here the CDR3 DNA reads TGTGCCTGGAGGAGTAAACAGGGCTCCTATGGCTACACCTTC. Translating gives CAWRSKQGSYGYTF.

This clone was counted a single time. The chain carries TRBV18 and TRBJ2-2, with 9 bases fitting TRBD1. Germline V gene data show CDR1 as KGHSH and CDR2 as LQKENI. The trim removed 3 bases at V and 4 bases at J, leaving 0 bases unmatched. The CDR3 covers 14 residues. The CDR3 bases are TGTGCCAGCTCACCGGGACAGGGCACCGGGGAGCTGTTTTTT. It encodes CASSPGQGTGELFF.

The chain uses TRBV2 and TRBJ1-1, with TRBD1 matching over 8 bases. The CDR3 contains 15 residues. J was trimmed by 3 bases and V by 6 bases; bases with no gene match: 9. CDR1 and CDR2 from the germline V gene are SNHLY and FYNNEI. This chain's CDR3 is CASRGADRGYTEAFF. CDR3 nucleotide sequence: TGTGCCAGCAGGGGAGCAGACAGGGGTTACACTGAAGCTTTCTTT.

V gene TRBV28 combines with J gene TRBJ1-1; a weak D match, TRBD1 (6 bases). Germline CDR1 is MDHEN and CDR2 is SYDVKM. This CDR3 is 14 amino acids long. V was cut by 5 bases and J by 2 bases, with 12 bases left in between. The DNA for the CDR3 is TGTGCCAGCAGTCTGCACAGGGTAAACACTGAAGCTTTCTTT. Translation gives CASSLHRVNTEAFF.

This clone was recorded a few times. The CDR3 loop is CSVVGVRVTDTQYF. DNA for the CDR3: TGCAGCGTTGTTGGTGTCAGGGTAACAGATACGCAGTATTTT. The genes are TRBV29-1 and TRBJ2-3; tentatively, D is TRBD1 (5 bases). The CDR3 length is 14 residues. With 4 bases removed from V and 3 bases from J, the gap between germline ends came to 14 bases. Germline CDR1 SQVTM, CDR2 ANQGSEA.

The V gene is TRBV4-2, the J gene TRBJ2-2; D possibly corresponds to TRBD2 (6 bases). The CDR3 has 15 residues. CDR1 LGHNA and CDR2 YNFKEQ come from the germline V gene. V was shortened by 1 base and J by 5 bases, with 11 bases between the two germline ends. The CDR3 loop is CASSQAGGRTGELFF. The CDR3 coding sequence is TGTGCCAGCAGCCAAGCCGGAGGGAGGACCGGGGAGCTGTTTTTT.

This clone was found a few times. A read error may account for a junction end that differs from germline. Different DNA sequences within this sample yield the same CDR3. V usage is TRBV29-1 and J usage is TRBJ2-7; D may be TRBD1 (5 bases). The CDR3 is 14 amino acids. Germline loops: CDR1 SQVTM, CDR2 ANQGSEA. The CDR3 reads CSARRQLSSYEQYF. DNA for the CDR3: TGCAGCGCCCGGCGACAGTTAAGCTCCTATGAGCAGTACTTC.

CDR3 nucleotide sequence: TGTGCCATCAGAGTACAAGACTCCTCCTACGAGCAGTACTTC. Its translation is CAIRVQDSSYEQYF. The chain uses TRBV10-3 and TRBJ2-7, with unresolved D. Per the germline V gene, CDR1 is ENHRY and CDR2 is SYGVKD. The CDR3 contains 14 residues. V shed 6 bases and J shed 0 bases, with 12 bases lying between them.

The chain has TRBV7-8 and TRBJ2-7, with 8 positions matching TRBD1. There are 15 residues in the CDR3. CDR1 is SGHVS and CDR2 is FQNEAQ in the germline V gene. J gave up 4 bases and V 0 bases, and 5 bases lay outside the gene matches. DNA for the CDR3: TGTGCCAGCAGCTTAGCATGGCAGGGGGCTTACGAGCAGTACTTC. Translation: CASSLAWQGAYEQYF.

This clone occurred a few times. Other DNA sequences in this sample translate to the same CDR3. The chain links TRBV28 to TRBJ1-1; D remains ambiguous. Trimming removed 2 bases at V and 1 base at J, with 2 bases between. CDR3 length: 12 residues. Germline V gene data show CDR1 as MDHEN and CDR2 as SYDVKM. The chain's CDR3 is CASSLRNTEAFF. DNA for the CDR3: TGTGCCAGCAGTTTACGGAACACTGAAGCTTTCTTT.

This clone was counted a few times. V usage is TRBV18 and J usage is TRBJ1-1; possibly TRBD1 for D (5 bases). Germline V gives CDR1 KGHSH, CDR2 LQKENI. This CDR3 is 14 amino acids long. The V gene lost 3 bases and the J gene lost 6 bases, with 14 bases spanning the gap. CDR3 sequence reads: CASSPPPAGAEAFF. The CDR3 DNA reads as TGTGCCAGCTCACCCCCTCCGGCGGGGGCTGAAGCTTTCTTT.

The rearrangement uses TRBV7-6 and TRBJ1-6; maybe TRBD1 (6 bases). Germline V gene lookup returns CDR1 SGHVS and CDR2 FNYEAQ. The CDR3 has 14 amino acids. Trimming removed 5 bases from V and 14 bases from J, with 19 bases in between. The CDR3 sequence: CASSPLYRGWALHF. The CDR3 DNA sequence: TGTGCCAGCAGCCCCCTTTATAGGGGGTGGGCCCTCCACTTT.

This chain links TRBV7-3 with TRBJ1-2; 9 positions agree with TRBD1. The V segment lost 4 bases and the J segment 8 bases; nucleotides outside the gene matches: 11. The length of the CDR3 is 15 residues. CDR1 SGHTA and CDR2 FQGTGA come from the germline V gene. Here the CDR3 reads CASSSPGQGNGGYTF. In nucleotides, the CDR3 is TGTGCCAGCAGCTCCCCCGGACAGGGGAACGGAGGCTACACCTTC.

This chain connects TRBV7-2 to TRBJ1-2, with 9 bases fitting TRBD1. After removal of 1 base from V and 4 bases from J, the junction contained 1 base not matched to a gene. From germline, CDR1 is SGHTA and CDR2 FQGNSA. This CDR3 is built from 14 residues. CDR3: CASSLGDRVYGYTF. As DNA, the CDR3 is TGTGCCAGCAGCTTAGGGGACAGGGTCTATGGCTACACCTTC.

This clone was seen a few times. This sequence joins TRBV6-5 and TRBJ2-7, with D unresolved. V shed 5 bases and J shed 2 bases, with 10 bases lying between them. This CDR3 has 13 amino acids. Germline V gives CDR1 MNHEY, CDR2 SVGAGI. CDR3 residues: CASSTRITYEQYF. Here the CDR3 DNA reads TGTGCCAGCAGTACGCGAATCACCTACGAGCAGTACTTC.